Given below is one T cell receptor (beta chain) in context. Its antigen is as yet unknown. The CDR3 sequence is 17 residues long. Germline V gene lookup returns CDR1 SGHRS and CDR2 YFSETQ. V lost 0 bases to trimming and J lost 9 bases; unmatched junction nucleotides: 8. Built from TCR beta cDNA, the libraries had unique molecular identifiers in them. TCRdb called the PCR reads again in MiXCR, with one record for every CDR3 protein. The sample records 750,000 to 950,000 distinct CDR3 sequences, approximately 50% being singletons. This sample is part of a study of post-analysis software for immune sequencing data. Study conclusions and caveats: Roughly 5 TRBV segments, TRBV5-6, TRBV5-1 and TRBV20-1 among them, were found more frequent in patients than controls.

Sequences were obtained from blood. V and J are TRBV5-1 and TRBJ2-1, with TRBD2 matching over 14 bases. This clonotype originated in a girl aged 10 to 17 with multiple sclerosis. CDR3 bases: TGCGCCAGCAGCTTGGAACCGGGACTAGCGGGGGCGGGTGAGCAGTTCTTC. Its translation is CASSLEPGLAGAGEQFF. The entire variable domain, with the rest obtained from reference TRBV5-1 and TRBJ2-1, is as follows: KAGVTQTPRYLIKTRGQQVTLSCSPISGHRSVSWYQQTPGQGLQFLFEYFSETQRNKGNFPGRFSGRQFSNSRSEMNVSTLELGDSALYLCASSLEPGLAGAGEQFFGPGTRLTVL.